These 18 T cell receptor beta chains originate from one sample sequenced in a study of cytomegalovirus exposure and HLA in healthy donors. With 60 Vbeta and 13 Jbeta primers, the PCR was carried out. TCRdb keeps only in-frame clones here, not all; method: immunoSEQ multiplex PCR. The table includes approximately 150,000 clones, more than 75% detected once. Material for sequencing was PBMCs. These receptors were collected from a woman in her 40s in good health and CMV-seropositive.

This rearrangement joins TRBV7-2 to TRBJ2-3; 12 positions match TRBD2. V was clipped by 6 bases and J by 1 base; unmatched bases: 8. The CDR3 has 17 residues. The germline V gene has CDR1 SGHTA and CDR2 FQGNSA. The CDR3 here is CASSLVPSGGGTDTQYF. The CDR3 DNA sequence: TGTGCCAGCAGTCTGGTGCCTAGCGGGGGGGGCACAGATACGCAGTATTTT.

This clone was detected a few times. The genes are TRBV5-4 and TRBJ1-2; D is unclear. The CDR3 contains 13 residues. V was cut by 4 bases and J by 2 bases, with 9 bases left in between. From germline, CDR1 is SGHNT and CDR2 YYREEE (reference sequence). The CDR3 spells CASSPGPNYGYTF. DNA of the CDR3: TGTGCCAGCAGCCCGGGTCCCAACTATGGCTACACCTTC.

The V and J genes are TRBV11-3 and TRBJ2-7, with TRBD1 matching over 12 bases. CDR1 is SGHNT, CDR2 YENEEA, per germline. CDR3 length: 14 amino acids. After removal of 5 bases from V and 7 bases from J, the junction contained 6 bases not matched to a gene. CDR3 protein: CASSEGQGACEQYF. DNA of the CDR3: TGTGCCAGCAGCGAGGGACAGGGGGCGTGTGAGCAGTACTTC.

The J gene is TRBJ2-1, the V gene TRBV27, with TRBD2 matching over 13 bases. CDR3 length: 17 residues. The V gene end was trimmed by 4 bases and the J gene end by 8 bases; junction bases not matched to a gene: 11. Germline V gives CDR1 MNHEY, CDR2 SMNVEV (reference sequence). The CDR3 sequence is CASSSLPGTSGIDEQFF. DNA of the CDR3: TGTGCCAGCAGTTCGCTTCCCGGGACTAGCGGGATCGATGAGCAGTTCTTC.

The V call is TRBV14, the J call TRBJ2-3; 10 bases fit TRBD2. The CDR3 sequence is 14 residues long. The germline V gene has CDR1 SGHDN and CDR2 FVKESK. Trimming at V came to 1 base and at J to 11 bases, leaving 6 bases not matched to a gene. CDR3 residues: CASSQALAGARQYF. Here the CDR3 DNA reads TGTGCCAGCAGCCAAGCCCTAGCGGGGGCGAGGCAGTATTTT.

This chain joins TRBV6-5 and TRBJ2-1; tentative D call: TRBD1 (6 bases). Between the trimmed V and J ends, which lost 5 bases and 5 bases, there was a span of 13 bases. The CDR3 covers 14 residues. The V gene's germline CDR1 is MNHEY and CDR2 SVGAGI. The DNA for the CDR3 is TGTGCCAGCAGTCCCAGGGGTCCAAACAATGAGCAGTTCTTC. This codes for CASSPRGPNNEQFF.

The rearrangement joins TRBV5-1 to TRBJ2-3, with 8 bases fitting TRBD1. The CDR3 totals 16 residues. With 4 bases clipped from V and 6 bases from J, the junction kept 13 bases outside the gene matches. Germline V gene sequence: CDR1 SGHRS, CDR2 YFSETQ. The CDR3 DNA reads as TGCGCCAGCAGCCAAGACAGGGGTAGAAAGGAGGATACGCAGTATTTT. Protein product: CASSQDRGRKEDTQYF. Combining the CDR3 with reference TRBV5-1 and TRBJ2-3 gives the whole variable domain KAGVTQTPRYLIKTRGQQVTLSCSPISGHRSVSWYQQTPGQGLQFLFEYFSETQRNKGNFPGRFSGRQFSNSRSEMNVSTLELGDSALYLCASSQDRGRKEDTQYFGPGTRLTVL.

The rearrangement links TRBV5-1 to TRBJ1-4; TRBD1 aligns across 11 bases. This CDR3 comprises 16 residues. Germline trimming cut 3 bases from V and 3 bases from J; bases unmatched to any gene: 4. In germline, CDR1 is SGHRS, CDR2 YFSETQ. The CDR3 region is CASSSGTGGSNEKLFF. The CDR3 region has the DNA TGCGCCAGCAGCTCCGGGACAGGGGGATCTAATGAAAAACTGTTTTTT.

The chain recombines TRBV4-1 with TRBJ2-3; possible D gene TRBD2, 5 bases. Germline CDR1 is MGHRA and CDR2 is YSYEKL. V was clipped by 4 bases and J by 2 bases, with 10 bases between them. The CDR3 loop spans 14 amino acids. The CDR3 bases are TGCGCCAGCAGCCGGGCTAGCCCCACAGATACGCAGTATTTT. Protein product: CASSRASPTDTQYF.

This clone was observed a few times. This sequence joins TRBV5-1 and TRBJ2-2; 10 positions agree with TRBD2. The CDR3 runs to 16 residues. The germline V gene has CDR1 SGHRS and CDR2 YFSETQ. V lost 4 bases, J lost 4 bases, and 7 bases stayed unmatched. Here the CDR3 reads CASSLQTSGPTGELFF. For the CDR3, the DNA is TGCGCCAGCAGCCTTCAGACTAGCGGGCCCACCGGGGAGCTGTTTTTT.

The V and J genes are TRBV5-4 and TRBJ2-3; D perhaps matches TRBD1 (5 bases). The CDR3 runs 14 residues. Germline lookup yields CDR1 SGHNT and CDR2 YYREEE (reference sequence). Trimming removed 3 bases at V and 4 bases at J, with 12 bases between. The CDR3: CASSSIRESDTQYF. DNA of the CDR3: TGTGCCAGCAGCTCTATCAGGGAATCAGATACGCAGTATTTT.

The V and J genes are TRBV5-4 and TRBJ2-1; a weak D match, TRBD2 (6 bases). V lost 4 bases, J lost 1 base, and 12 bases lay in between. CDR3 size: 15 residues. Germline CDR1 reads SGHNT; CDR2 reads YYREEE (reference sequence). Here the CDR3 DNA reads TGTGCCAGCAGCCGGAGGGCCGATTCCTACAATGAGCAGTTCTTC. It is translated as CASSRRADSYNEQFF.

The chain joins TRBV13 to TRBJ2-2, with TRBD1 matching 11 bases. CDR1 and CDR2 from the germline V gene are PRHDT and FYEKMQ (reference sequence). This CDR3 has 15 amino acids. With 5 bases clipped from V and 6 bases from J, the junction kept 5 bases outside the gene matches. The chain's CDR3 is CASSRAGQGAGELFF. CDR3 DNA sequence: TGTGCCAGCAGCCGAGCGGGACAGGGGGCCGGGGAGCTGTTTTTT.

The rearrangement joins TRBV27 to TRBJ2-3, with 8 bases matching TRBD2. Germline V gene lookup returns CDR1 MNHEY and CDR2 SMNVEV (reference sequence). The CDR3 extends over 13 amino acids. V shed 3 bases, J shed 4 bases, and the junction held 0 bases outside the gene matches. CDR3 sequence reads: CASSLGLADTQYF. The CDR3 DNA sequence: TGTGCCAGCAGTTTGGGACTAGCAGATACGCAGTATTTT.

The J gene is TRBJ1-4, the V gene TRBV29-1, with a weak D call TRBD1 (6 bases). The V gene lost 2 bases and the J gene lost 9 bases, with 16 bases spanning the gap. Germline V gives CDR1 SQVTM, CDR2 ANQGSEA. The length of the CDR3 is 14 residues. The CDR3 coding sequence is TGCAGCGTTGAATGGGGAGGGACACCTAAAAAACTGTTTTTT. The encoded protein is CSVEWGGTPKKLFF.

Note on this clone: Within the sample, other DNA sequences also encode this same CDR3. The rearrangement links TRBV18 to TRBJ2-5; no clear D gene. Germline loops: CDR1 KGHSH, CDR2 LQKENI. Between the trimmed V and J ends, which lost 3 bases and 2 bases, there was a span of 4 bases. The CDR3 consists of 12 residues. CDR3 nucleotides: TGTGCCAGCTCACCCTCTCAAGAGACCCAGTACTTC. It yields the protein CASSPSQETQYF.

The rearrangement uses TRBV5-1 and TRBJ2-3; TRBD2 aligns across 10 bases. There are 16 residues in the CDR3. V shed 0 bases and J 6 bases; nucleotides not matched to a gene: 7. Per the germline V gene, CDR1 is SGHRS and CDR2 is YFSETQ. The CDR3 DNA is TGCGCCAGCAGCTTGGGTGGTCTAGCGGGAGAGGATACGCAGTATTTT. This translates into CASSLGGLAGEDTQYF.

The chain uses TRBV6-5 and TRBJ1-1, with 7 bases fitting TRBD1. Germline V gives CDR1 MNHEY, CDR2 SVGAGI. Trimming took 5 bases from V and 1 from J; bases not matched to a gene: 4. The CDR3 is 14 amino acids. CDR3 sequence (DNA): TGTGCCAGCAGTATCCGGGACAGGAACACTGAAGCTTTCTTT. Translated: CASSIRDRNTEAFF.